This T cell receptor beta chain was identified in a study of CXCR3-negative and CXCR3-positive naive CD8 T cells. Study conclusions and caveats: For CXCR3-positive naive cells, TRB CDR3s were more hydrophobic than those of CXCR3-negative naive cells.

Germline values: CDR1 SGHRS, CDR2 YFSETQ. CDR3 size: 14 residues. On this clonotype itself: The antigen is undetermined.

Preparation of TRB cDNA libraries relied on 5' RACE carrying UMI labels. TCRdb re-analyzed the 5' RACE reads; it lists each CDR3 protein once, without DNA. The table for this sample gives roughly 110,000 distinct CDR3 sequences. J is TRBJ1-1 and V is TRBV5-1; the D call of TRBD1 rests on TCRdb alone, since no DNA is present to check it. The sample comprised naive CXCR3+ CD8+ T cells from blood. As for subset: CD45RO-CCR7+CD27+CD95- naive CD8+ T cells expressing CXCR3 (TNR3+). The clonotype comes from a human donor in good health. Some clones in this sample may be carry-over from other donors' samples. The CDR3 sequence: CASSGGTGATEAFF. The whole variable domain, filled in from reference TRBV5-1 and TRBJ1-1, reads KAGVTQTPRYLIKTRGQQVTLSCSPISGHRSVSWYQQTPGQGLQFLFEYFSETQRNKGNFPGRFSGRQFSNSRSEMNVSTLELGDSALYLCASSGGTGATEAFFGQGTRLTVV.